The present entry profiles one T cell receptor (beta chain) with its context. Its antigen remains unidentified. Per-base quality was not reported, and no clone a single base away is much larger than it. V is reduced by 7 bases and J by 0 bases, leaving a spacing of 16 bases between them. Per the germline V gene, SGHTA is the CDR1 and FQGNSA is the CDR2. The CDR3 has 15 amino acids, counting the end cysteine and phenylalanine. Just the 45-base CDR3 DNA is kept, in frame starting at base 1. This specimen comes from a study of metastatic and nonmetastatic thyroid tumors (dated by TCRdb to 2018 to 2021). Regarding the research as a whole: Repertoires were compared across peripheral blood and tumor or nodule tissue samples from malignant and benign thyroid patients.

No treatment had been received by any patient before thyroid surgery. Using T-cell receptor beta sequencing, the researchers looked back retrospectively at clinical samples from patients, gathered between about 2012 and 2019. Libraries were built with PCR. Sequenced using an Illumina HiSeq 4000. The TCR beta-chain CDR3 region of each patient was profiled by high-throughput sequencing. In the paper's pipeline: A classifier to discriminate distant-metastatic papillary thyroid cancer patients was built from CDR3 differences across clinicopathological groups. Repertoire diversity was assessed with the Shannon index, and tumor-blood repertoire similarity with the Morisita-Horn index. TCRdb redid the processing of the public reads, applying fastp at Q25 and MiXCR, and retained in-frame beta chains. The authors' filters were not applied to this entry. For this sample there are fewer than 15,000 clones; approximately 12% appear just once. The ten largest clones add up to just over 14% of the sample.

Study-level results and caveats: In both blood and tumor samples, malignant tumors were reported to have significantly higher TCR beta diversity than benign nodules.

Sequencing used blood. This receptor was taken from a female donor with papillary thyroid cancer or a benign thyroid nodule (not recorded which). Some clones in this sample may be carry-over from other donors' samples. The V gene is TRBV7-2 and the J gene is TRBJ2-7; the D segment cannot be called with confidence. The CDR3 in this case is CASISAPVSSYEQYF. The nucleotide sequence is TGTGCCAGCATCTCAGCCCCGGTAAGCTCCTACGAGCAGTACTTC. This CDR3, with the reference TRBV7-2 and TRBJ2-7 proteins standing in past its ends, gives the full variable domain GAGVSQSPSNKVTEKGKDVELRCDPISGHTALYWYRQSLGQGLEFLIYFQGNSAPDKSGLPSDRFSAERTGGSVSTLTIQRTQQEDSAVYLCASISAPVSSYEQYFGPGTRLTVT.